Detailed here is one TCR beta chain. The antigen is undetermined. The method was immunoSEQ multiplex PCR; TCRdb's version includes in-frame clones alone and lacks a portion of them. The top ten clones hold about 1.7% of a sample with roughly 2,000,000 clones, 93% of them seen once. The germline CDR1 and CDR2 sequences are SGHAT and FQNNGV. The CDR3 runs to 15 residues. Trimming shortened V by 4 bases and J by 3 bases, and 15 bases separated the two germline ends. This record comes from a study of shared clonotypes between healthy human individuals. The study, taken as a whole, reports: In contrast to clonotypes shared by all four donors, non-shared clonotypes had lower generation probabilities. The low donor count limited represented genetic and exposure-history diversity.

Naive CD8 cells, CD45RO-negative and positively selected for CCR7, excluded terminally differentiated effector memory CD45RA+ cells. V and J are TRBV11-2 and TRBJ1-1; weak D call: TRBD1 (6 bases). Source material: naive CD8+ T cells from PBMCs. This sequence originates from a man aged 18 to 35 in good health. Some clones in this sample may be carry-over from other donors' samples. This chain's CDR3 is CASSSNQGRDTEAFF. CDR3 sequence (DNA): TGTGCCAGCAGCTCTAACCAGGGGAGGGACACTGAAGCTTTCTTT.